A selection of T cell receptor beta chains follows, all from one sample in a study of T-cell reconstitution after alpha-beta-depleted transplantation in children. TCRdb itself ran the PCR reads through MiXCR, one entry per CDR3 protein. The table records approximately 500,000 distinct CDR3 sequences, over 20% of them present only once. The sequencing used PBMCs, collected before TCRalphabeta/CD19-depleted stem cell transplant. The receptors originated from a boy younger than two with Wiskott-Aldrich syndrome, due to receive a stem cell transplant. The CDR3 runs from the conserved cysteine through the conserved F or W. A D gene is named only where the DNA matches it firmly. Clone size is not always given. Where it is, it says once, few, many or a class for expanded clones.

size	V	J	D	DNA	CDR3
-	TRBV12-3/TRBV12-4	TRBJ2-3	TRBD2	TGTGCCAGCAGAACTTTAGCGGGGAGCACAGATACGCAGTATTTT	CASRTLAGSTDTQYF
-	TRBV3-1	TRBJ2-5	-	TGTGCCAGCAGCCAACTAGGCCGGAGTTCGTACCAAGAGACCCAGTACTTC	CASSQLGRSSYQETQYF
-	TRBV6-1	TRBJ1-5	TRBD1	TGTGCCAGCAGGGGGGACAGGGGGTTTACCCGCAATCAGCCCCAGCATTTT	CASRGDRGFTRNQPQHF
once	TRBV24-1	TRBJ2-1	TRBD2	TGTGCCACCAGTGACTCATTTAGCGGGGTTGAGCAGTTCTTC	CATSDSFSGVEQFF
few	TRBV12-3/TRBV12-4	TRBJ2-5	TRBD1	TGTGCCAGCAGGGGGACAGGGGGCCCAGAGACCCAGTACTTC	CASRGTGGPETQYF
-	TRBV28	TRBJ2-7	-	TGTGCCAGCAGCGATTGGGACGGGTCATGGGAGCAGTACTTC	CASSDWDGSWEQYF
-	TRBV24-1	TRBJ2-4	TRBD1	TGTGCCACCAGTGAAGGAGGGACAGGGGTCGACATTCAGTACTTC	CATSEGGTGVDIQYF
many	TRBV6-1	TRBJ1-2	-	TGTGCCAGCAGAATCTACCCGGGGACGGACTATGGCTACACCTTC	CASRIYPGTDYGYTF
-	TRBV19	TRBJ2-1	-	TGTGCCAGTAGTATAAAAAAAACGGGACCCCGCTTTTACAATGAGCAGTTCTTC	CASSIKKTGPRFYNEQFF
-	TRBV5-1	TRBJ1-1	-	TGCGCCAGCAGCCCGAAGAGGGATGGGGACACTGAAGCTTTCTTT	CASSPKRDGDTEAFF
-	TRBV10-3	TRBJ2-3	-	TGTGCCACAGGAGATAATACGCAGTATTTT	CATGDNTQYF
-	TRBV10-3	TRBJ2-5	TRBD2	TGTGCCATCAGTCCTAACCCTAGCGGAGAGACCCAGTACTTC	CAISPNPSGETQYF
-	TRBV15	TRBJ2-7	-	TGTGCCACCAGCAGAGATTTAATGGGGGACGAGCAGTACTTC	CATSRDLMGDEQYF
-	TRBV28	TRBJ2-7	-	TGTGCCAGCCGTGATATCGCTAGGGGCGCCGGGGAGCAGTACTTC	CASRDIARGAGEQYF
many	TRBV7-9	TRBJ1-5	-	TGTGCCAGCAGTCCAGGACAGCCCAATCAGCCCCAGCATTTT	CASSPGQPNQPQHF
few	TRBV5-6	TRBJ1-1	-	TGTGCCAGCAGCTTCTTCAAGCGGGGGTGGAACACTGAAGCTTTCTTT	CASSFFKRGWNTEAFF
-	TRBV5-1	TRBJ2-5	TRBD2	TGCGCCAGCAGCTTGGGAACACTAGCGGGACGGGGAGAGACCCAGTACTTC	CASSLGTLAGRGETQYF
-	TRBV30	TRBJ2-2	TRBD2	TGTGCCTGGAGTCCGAGCGGGAGTCTCTCCGGGGAGCTGTTTTTT	CAWSPSGSLSGELFF
-	TRBV7-2	TRBJ2-7	TRBD2	TGTGCCAGCAGCTTAGTCAGGGAGGGCGAGCAGTACTTC	CASSLVREGEQYF
few	TRBV7-9	TRBJ2-1	TRBD1	TGTGCCAGCAGCTTTATATTCCGACAGGGGCCCTACAATGAGCAGTTCTTC	CASSFIFRQGPYNEQFF
-	TRBV7-9	TRBJ2-5	TRBD2	TGTGCCAGCAGCTTACTCCGGACTAGCGGCGTAGAGACCCAGTACTTC	CASSLLRTSGVETQYF
few	TRBV5-1	TRBJ2-7	TRBD1	TGTGCCAGTAGTTCGACAGGGACCTCCTACGAGCAGTACTTC	CASSSTGTSYEQYF
-	TRBV28	TRBJ2-5	-	TGTGCCAGCAGTGGGGGAGCAGGGCCCCACCAAGAGACCCAGTACTTC	CASSGGAGPHQETQYF
-	TRBV5-1	TRBJ2-2	-	TGCGCCAGCAGCGGAAACAGGTTTAGCACCGGGGAGCTGTTTTTT	CASSGNRFSTGELFF
few	TRBV5-1	TRBJ1-6	-	TGCGCCAGCAGCTTGGGACAGCTTAATTCACCCCTCCACTTT	CASSLGQLNSPLHF
few	TRBV5-1	TRBJ2-1	-	TGCGCCAGCAGCCCGGTGACTGACCGCAATGAGCAGTTCTTC	CASSPVTDRNEQFF
-	TRBV6-5	TRBJ2-3	-	TGTGCCAGCAGTTCCTTTCGGGAGCCCACAGATACGCAGTATTTT	CASSSFREPTDTQYF
-	TRBV6-5	TRBJ2-6	TRBD1	TGTGCCAGCTGCTACAGGGGGCCCGGGGCCAACGTCCTGACTTTC	CASCYRGPGANVLTF
-	TRBV30	TRBJ2-2	TRBD2	TGTGCCTGGACTAGCGGGAGGTCTCCTACCGGGGAGCTGTTTTTT	CAWTSGRSPTGELFF
-	TRBV9	TRBJ2-7	-	TGTGCCAGCAGCCTGGGGGCCGCACCCTACGAGCAGTACTTC	CASSLGAAPYEQYF
-	TRBV5-5	TRBJ2-7	TRBD2	TGTGCCAGCAGCTCTACAACTAGCGGGAGCTACGAGCAGTACTTC	CASSSTTSGSYEQYF
-	TRBV20-1	TRBJ1-6	-	TGCAGTGCTGCACAGAATTTGTCACCCCTCCACTTT	CSAAQNLSPLHF
few	TRBV10-3	TRBJ2-1	-	TGTGCCATCAGGGACAGTCACAATGAGCAGTTCTTC	CAIRDSHNEQFF
-	TRBV5-1	TRBJ1-1	-	TGCGCCAGCAGCTCTTCCGGGACGGTCCTGAAAGCTTTCTTT	CASSSSGTVLKAFF
-	TRBV30	TRBJ1-1	-	TGTGCCTGGAGTGTACGAATCAGCGTTGACACTGAAGCTTTCTTT	CAWSVRISVDTEAFF
-	TRBV7-8	TRBJ1-1	-	TGTGCCAGCAGCCCTAGGTCCAGAACTGAAGCTTTCTTT	CASSPRSRTEAFF
-	TRBV9	TRBJ2-1	-	TGTGCCAGCAGCGGAATCCGGAGCTCCTACAATGAGCAGTTCTTC	CASSGIRSSYNEQFF
few	TRBV2	TRBJ2-1	TRBD2	TGTGCCAGCAAGAGACTAGCGGGAGCCAATGAGCAGTTCTTC	CASKRLAGANEQFF
few	TRBV10-3	TRBJ1-2	-	TGTGCCATCAGTGAGATAAGAACAGGGAGGGATGGCTACACCTTC	CAISEIRTGRDGYTF
-	TRBV29-1	TRBJ2-4	TRBD1	TGCAGCGTTGGGCTTCTGGGGCCCGGACAGGTCATTCAGTACTTC	CSVGLLGPGQVIQYF
-	TRBV20-1	TRBJ2-1	TRBD2	TGCAGTGCTAGCTCCCTAGCGGGAGGGGAGCGAGAGCAGTTCTTC	CSASSLAGGEREQFF
-	TRBV27	TRBJ2-5	-	TGTGCCAGCAGTGCGGACTGGCAAGAGACCCAGTACTTC	CASSADWQETQYF
few	TRBV5-5	TRBJ2-2	-	TGTGCCAGCAGCTTTAGGGACACTGGATACGCGAACACCGGGGAGCTGTTTTTT	CASSFRDTGYANTGELFF
few	TRBV20-1	TRBJ2-7	-	TGCAGTGCTAGACTCATATACGAGCAGTACTTC	CSARLIYEQYF
-	TRBV6-5	TRBJ1-2	-	TGTGCCAGCAGTTACGGGTTTTGGGATGGCTACACCTTC	CASSYGFWDGYTF